This T cell receptor (beta chain) emerged from a study of CD8 T cells in ankylosing spondylitis. This clonotype turned up a few times. The germline V and J ends were trimmed by 6 bases and 4 bases, with 18 bases remaining between them. The CDR3 runs 15 residues. MiXCR, run by TCRdb on the 5' RACE reads, gives a single entry per CDR3 protein. There are 250,000 to 300,000 distinct CDR3 sequences in the sample; about a sixth occur only once, and approximately 33% lies in the top ten. The clonotype was recovered from a male donor with ankylosing spondylitis or in good health (not recorded which). The chain has TRBV12-3 or TRBV12-4 and TRBJ1-1; D perhaps matches TRBD1 (6 bases). Sequencing input: blood, either unsorted or a sorted T cell fraction (not recorded which). This chain's CDR3 is CASSLGGGAVTEAFF. The CDR3 DNA sequence: TGTGCCAGCAGCTTGGGGGGGGGCGCGGTCACTGAAGCTTTCTTT.